The rows below give T cell receptor beta chains drawn from one sample of a study of T cells in Graves' hyperthyroidism and ophthalmopathy. Each CDR3 protein gets one entry after TCRdb re-called the multiplex PCR reads with MiXCR. The sample gives around 280,000 distinct CDR3 sequences, about 14% of which show up once; roughly 8% is in the top ten. The material sequenced was blood. These receptors all come from a woman aged 25 to 45 with Graves' hyperthyroidism that later progressed to Graves' ophthalmopathy. CDR3s include the opening cysteine and the closing phenylalanine or tryptophan. D genes are given only for firm matches. Size is omitted from some rows. Given values are once, few, many or a class for expanded clones.

j_gene: TRBJ1-1; v_gene: TRBV18; d_gene: NA; abundance: many; CDR3nt: TGTGCCAGCTCACTCTCCCCAGGGGTCATGAACACTGAAGCTTTCTTT; CDR3aa: CASSLSPGVMNTEAFF
j_gene: TRBJ2-3; v_gene: TRBV14; d_gene: TRBD2; abundance: many; CDR3nt: TGTGCCAGCAGCCAAAGACTAGCGCCCACAGATACGCAGTATTTT; CDR3aa: CASSQRLAPTDTQYF
j_gene: TRBJ1-2; v_gene: TRBV12-3/TRBV12-4; d_gene: TRBD1; abundance: many; CDR3nt: TGTGCCAGCAGACCGCCCCGGGACAGGGGACCTAGTAACTATGGCTACACCTTC; CDR3aa: CASRPPRDRGPSNYGYTF
j_gene: TRBJ2-3; v_gene: TRBV12-3/TRBV12-4; d_gene: TRBD2; abundance: NA; CDR3nt: TGTGCCAGCAGTCCACGGGGACTAGGAACAGATGCGCAGTATTTT; CDR3aa: CASSPRGLGTDAQYF
j_gene: TRBJ1-2; v_gene: TRBV20-1; d_gene: NA; abundance: few; CDR3nt: TGCAGTGCTAGAGATCGGACTACCTATGGCTACACCTTC; CDR3aa: CSARDRTTYGYTF
j_gene: TRBJ2-7; v_gene: TRBV28; d_gene: TRBD2; abundance: many; CDR3nt: TGTGCCAGCAGTTTATTAAAGCGGGAGGGCTCCCAGCAGTACTTC; CDR3aa: CASSLLKREGSQQYF
j_gene: TRBJ2-2; v_gene: TRBV7-2; d_gene: NA; abundance: many; CDR3nt: TGTGCCAGCAGCTTCCCCCCGGGATGGCTCGCCACCGGGGAGCTGTTTTTT; CDR3aa: CASSFPPGWLATGELFF
j_gene: TRBJ1-1; v_gene: TRBV4-1; d_gene: NA; abundance: NA; CDR3nt: TGCGCCAGCAGCCACATCGACAGCACTGAAGCTTTCTTT; CDR3aa: CASSHIDSTEAFF
j_gene: TRBJ1-1; v_gene: TRBV11-2; d_gene: TRBD1; abundance: NA; CDR3nt: TGTGCCAGCAGCGCAAAAAAACGACAGGGGGAACCTTACACTGAAGCTTTCTTT; CDR3aa: CASSAKKRQGEPYTEAFF
j_gene: TRBJ1-4; v_gene: TRBV30; d_gene: TRBD1; abundance: many; CDR3nt: TGTGCCTGGAGTGGAACAAGGACAGGGACTAATGAAAAACTGTTTTTT; CDR3aa: CAWSGTRTGTNEKLFF
j_gene: TRBJ1-6; v_gene: TRBV28; d_gene: NA; abundance: many; CDR3nt: TGTGCCAGCAGTTTAGGTTTCCAGTGGAATAATTCACCCCTCCACTTT; CDR3aa: CASSLGFQWNNSPLHF
j_gene: TRBJ1-1; v_gene: TRBV4-3; d_gene: NA; abundance: few; CDR3nt: TGCGCCAGCCTCCAATCAATTGAGGGGACTGAAGCTTTCTTT; CDR3aa: CASLQSIEGTEAFF
j_gene: TRBJ2-1; v_gene: TRBV12-5; d_gene: TRBD1; abundance: many; CDR3nt: TGTGCTAGTGGTTTGTCGGACAGGGGACCCTCCTACAATGAGCAGTTCTTC; CDR3aa: CASGLSDRGPSYNEQFF
j_gene: TRBJ2-1; v_gene: TRBV5-6; d_gene: TRBD2; abundance: NA; CDR3nt: TGTGCCAGCAGCCTCGGGGGGGCGGGGCCTTCCGGCCCCCGGGAGCAGTTCTTC; CDR3aa: CASSLGGAGPSGPREQFF
j_gene: TRBJ1-1; v_gene: TRBV12-3/TRBV12-4; d_gene: NA; abundance: many; CDR3nt: TGTGCCAGCAGGTGGGGACCCTTGAACACTGAAGCTTTCTTT; CDR3aa: CASRWGPLNTEAFF
j_gene: TRBJ2-5; v_gene: TRBV5-6; d_gene: TRBD2; abundance: many; CDR3nt: TGTGCCAGCAGCTTGGTTCTAGCGGTACTGAGGATAGCGGAGACCCAGTACTTC; CDR3aa: CASSLVLAVLRIAETQYF
j_gene: TRBJ1-4; v_gene: TRBV12-3/TRBV12-4; d_gene: NA; abundance: many; CDR3nt: TGTGCCAGCAGGGATCAACAGGGCGGTGAAAAACTGTTTTTT; CDR3aa: CASRDQQGGEKLFF
j_gene: TRBJ2-1; v_gene: TRBV9; d_gene: TRBD1; abundance: many; CDR3nt: TGTGCCAGCAGCGCATTGACAGGGGGCTACAATGAGCAGTTCTTC; CDR3aa: CASSALTGGYNEQFF
j_gene: TRBJ2-7; v_gene: TRBV19; d_gene: NA; abundance: NA; CDR3nt: TGTGCCAGTAGTATGTCCTGGGGGAGCTCCTACGAGCAGTACTTC; CDR3aa: CASSMSWGSSYEQYF
j_gene: TRBJ2-1; v_gene: TRBV20-1; d_gene: NA; abundance: many; CDR3nt: TGCAGTGCTCGGGACTTGAGCTCCTACAATGAGCAGTTCTTC; CDR3aa: CSARDLSSYNEQFF
j_gene: TRBJ2-1; v_gene: TRBV2; d_gene: TRBD2; abundance: many; CDR3nt: TGTGCCAGCAGGGAACTAGCGGGAGTTTCTGAGCAGTTCTTC; CDR3aa: CASRELAGVSEQFF
j_gene: TRBJ2-1; v_gene: TRBV20-1; d_gene: TRBD1; abundance: many; CDR3nt: TGCAGTGCTAGAGGGGGGACAGAGGCCAATGAGCAGTTCTTC; CDR3aa: CSARGGTEANEQFF
j_gene: TRBJ1-4; v_gene: TRBV7-9; d_gene: NA; abundance: many; CDR3nt: TGTGCCAGCAGTCGTGACAGCGGTAATGAAAAACTGTTTTTT; CDR3aa: CASSRDSGNEKLFF
j_gene: TRBJ2-2; v_gene: TRBV28; d_gene: NA; abundance: many; CDR3nt: TGTGCCAGCAGTTTTCAGAGGGGGAACACCGGGGAGCTGTTTTTT; CDR3aa: CASSFQRGNTGELFF
j_gene: TRBJ1-2; v_gene: TRBV20-1; d_gene: TRBD1; abundance: NA; CDR3nt: TGCAGTGCTCCGAGGAGGGGGCTTGAGGGCTACACCTTC; CDR3aa: CSAPRRGLEGYTF
j_gene: TRBJ2-7; v_gene: TRBV10-3; d_gene: NA; abundance: NA; CDR3nt: TGTGCCACTGCCGCGGGGGCTAACTCCTACGAGCAGTACTTC; CDR3aa: CATAAGANSYEQYF
j_gene: TRBJ1-2; v_gene: TRBV7-8; d_gene: NA; abundance: many; CDR3nt: TGTGCCAGCAGCTTAGGATCGGGAGGCTACACCTTC; CDR3aa: CASSLGSGGYTF
j_gene: TRBJ1-1; v_gene: TRBV27; d_gene: NA; abundance: NA; CDR3nt: TGTGCCAGCAGTTTAATTTCACGGTCGATGAACACTGAAGCTTTCTTT; CDR3aa: CASSLISRSMNTEAFF
j_gene: TRBJ1-3; v_gene: TRBV19; d_gene: NA; abundance: NA; CDR3nt: TGTGCCAGCTCCGGGCCCTTAAGTGGAAACACCATATATTTT; CDR3aa: CASSGPLSGNTIYF
j_gene: TRBJ1-5; v_gene: TRBV20-1; d_gene: NA; abundance: NA; CDR3nt: TGCAGTGCTACCGCGGGGGGCAGAAATCAGCCCCAGCATTTT; CDR3aa: CSATAGGRNQPQHF
j_gene: TRBJ2-7; v_gene: TRBV12-3/TRBV12-4; d_gene: TRBD2; abundance: many; CDR3nt: TGTGCCAGCAGCATAGCGGGAGGAGGCTCCTACGAGCAGTACTTC; CDR3aa: CASSIAGGGSYEQYF
j_gene: TRBJ2-3; v_gene: TRBV2; d_gene: TRBD1; abundance: many; CDR3nt: TGTGCCAGCATATGGGGACAGCACACAGATACGCAGTATTTT; CDR3aa: CASIWGQHTDTQYF
j_gene: TRBJ2-1; v_gene: TRBV19; d_gene: TRBD2; abundance: NA; CDR3nt: TGTGCCAGTGGAGGACTAGCGGGAGCCCATGAGCAGTTCTTC; CDR3aa: CASGGLAGAHEQFF
j_gene: TRBJ2-7; v_gene: TRBV4-2; d_gene: TRBD1; abundance: NA; CDR3nt: TGTGCCAGCAGCCGCACCGGGACAGGGTCCTACGAGCAGTACTTC; CDR3aa: CASSRTGTGSYEQYF
j_gene: TRBJ2-2; v_gene: TRBV3-1; d_gene: TRBD2; abundance: many; CDR3nt: TGTGCCAGCAGCCAAGATTTCCGACTAGCGGCGAACACCGGGGAGCTGTTTTTT; CDR3aa: CASSQDFRLAANTGELFF